A selection of T cell receptor beta chains follows, all from one sample in a study of T-cell reconstitution after alpha-beta-depleted transplantation in children. One entry per CDR3 protein results from TCRdb running MiXCR on the PCR reads. The repertoire consists of around 440,000 distinct CDR3 sequences, with about 11% occurring once and the leading ten covering 2%. Sample: PBMCs, taken before TCRalphabeta/CD19-depleted stem cell transplant. These receptors all come from a child aged 2 to 10 with inherited bone marrow failure, due to receive a stem cell transplant. CDR3s include the opening cysteine and the closing phenylalanine or tryptophan. D genes are given only for firm matches.

V gene: TRBV10-2; J gene: TRBJ2-1; D gene: -; CDR3 protein: CASSPRNGYNEQFF
V gene: TRBV29-1; J gene: TRBJ2-5; D gene: TRBD2; CDR3 protein: CSVPKGRGEETQYF
V gene: TRBV24-1; J gene: TRBJ2-1; D gene: -; CDR3 protein: CATSDLGRDNEQFF
V gene: TRBV7-2; J gene: TRBJ2-4; D gene: -; CDR3 protein: CASSLSRGSKNIQYF
V gene: TRBV27; J gene: TRBJ2-7; D gene: TRBD2; CDR3 protein: CASSLGNGVPGGEQYF
V gene: TRBV10-2; J gene: TRBJ2-1; D gene: TRBD1; CDR3 protein: CASSPGTGGRNGEQFF
V gene: TRBV2; J gene: TRBJ1-4; D gene: -; CDR3 protein: CASSQTEEKLFF
V gene: TRBV20-1; J gene: TRBJ2-7; D gene: -; CDR3 protein: CSAETRTGYEQYF
V gene: TRBV29-1; J gene: TRBJ2-1; D gene: -; CDR3 protein: CSVEGNEQFF
V gene: TRBV5-4; J gene: TRBJ2-3; D gene: -; CDR3 protein: CASSRGGGEGTDTQYF
V gene: TRBV27; J gene: TRBJ2-7; D gene: TRBD2; CDR3 protein: CASSPGLAVYEQYF
V gene: TRBV3-1; J gene: TRBJ2-7; D gene: -; CDR3 protein: CASSIPGEGESYEQYF
V gene: TRBV4-2; J gene: TRBJ2-7; D gene: TRBD1; CDR3 protein: CASSQDNRQGYEQYF
V gene: TRBV19; J gene: TRBJ2-3; D gene: TRBD2; CDR3 protein: CASSMEAGGVPDTQYF
V gene: TRBV5-6; J gene: TRBJ1-1; D gene: TRBD1; CDR3 protein: CASSLVPDREAFF
V gene: TRBV21-1; J gene: TRBJ2-1; D gene: -; CDR3 protein: CASSSGLAGVEFF
V gene: TRBV29-1; J gene: TRBJ2-1; D gene: -; CDR3 protein: CSVVDPIQRAYNEQFF
V gene: TRBV5-4; J gene: TRBJ2-5; D gene: -; CDR3 protein: CASSLEGPGVGYQETQYF